This T cell receptor (beta chain) was observed in a study of human T cells and chemical hapten exposure. Turning to the study itself: Patch tests put 0.01% DPC on the upper back, read at 6 days. Broader study findings: TCRs exceeding a frequency of 1 in 1000 stayed unchanged under DPC sensitization.

This clonotype has only a few counts. What it recognizes is unknown. Time point defined: pre-sensitization, week 0. Treatment: therapeutic diphenylcyclopropenone sensitization with weekly scalp DPC. Samples of blood were obtained prior to the application of each patch test. From the RACE reads, TCRdb called clonotypes with MiXCR, one entry per CDR3 protein. The sample has 300,000 to 400,000 distinct CDR3 sequences; 4.5% to 6% are singletons. The material sequenced was whole blood, taken in connection with sensitization to the hapten diphenylcyclopropenone (DPC). The clonotype comes from a woman between 50 and 59 years old with alopecia areata. Some clones in this sample may be carry-over from other donors' samples.

For the CDR3, the DNA is TGTGCCAGCAGCCAGGGACAGGTGAACACTGAAGCTTTCTTT. As protein: CASSQGQVNTEAFF. The chain carries TRBV3-1 and TRBJ1-1; 8 bases are shared with TRBD1. The germline V gene encodes CDR1 LGHDT and CDR2 YNNKEL (reference sequence). This CDR3 spans 14 amino acids. Losses at the gene ends were 3 bases for V and 0 bases for J; bases not matched to a gene: 0.